These 11 T cell receptor beta chains came from one sample sequenced in a study of control samples from healthy donors and cancer patients. Data came from immunoSEQ multiplex PCR; TCRdb stores just in-frame clones and leaves some out. The table has some 95,000 clones, roughly 92% seen once. Sequenced: blood. The receptors stem from a human donor in good health. The donor label of this sample is uncertain.

The rearrangement uses TRBV5-5 and TRBJ1-4, with unresolved D. CDR1 and CDR2 (germline): SGHKS, YYEKEE (reference sequence). The CDR3 is 17 residues long. The germline V and J ends were trimmed by 1 base and 2 bases, with 15 bases remaining between them. CDR3 sequence: CASSLMSGPATNEKLFF. DNA for the CDR3: TGTGCCAGCAGCTTGATGTCTGGACCGGCGACTAATGAAAAACTGTTTTTT.

The CDR3 region is CASSLFSLGSQETQYF. CDR3 coding DNA: TGTGCCAGCAGCCTATTCTCCCTAGGGTCCCAAGAGACCCAGTACTTC. The rearrangement links TRBV3-1 (or the pseudogene TRBV3-2) to TRBJ2-5; no firm D call. The length of the CDR3 is 16 residues. Trimming removed 4 bases from V and 1 base from J, with 16 bases in between. The germline gives CDR1 LGHDT, CDR2 YNNKEL (reference sequence).

The chain carries TRBV7-9 and TRBJ2-5; D might be TRBD1 or TRBD2, each matching 5 bases. V was clipped by 3 bases and J by 0 bases, with 11 bases between them. Germline V gives CDR1 SEHNR, CDR2 FQNEAQ (reference sequence). This CDR3 is built from 15 residues. For the CDR3, the DNA is TGTGCCAGCAGCTTGGGGGACGGGTACCAAGAGACCCAGTACTTC. Its protein is CASSLGDGYQETQYF.

The chain is built from TRBV11-2 and TRBJ1-2; D unresolved. V lost 2 bases and J 7 bases, leaving 17 bases between the germline ends. Germline V CDR1 and CDR2: SGHAT, FQNNGV. The CDR3 length is 15 residues. The CDR3 DNA sequence: TGTGCCAGCAGCTTAAGTGCCGGATTGTATCCTGGCTACACCTTC. Amino acid sequence: CASSLSAGLYPGYTF.

The chain joins TRBV28 to TRBJ1-1; D is perhaps TRBD1 (5 bases). The ends were cut back, 3 bases at V and 1 base at J, with 9 bases in the middle. Germline V gives CDR1 MDHEN, CDR2 SYDVKM. This CDR3 spans 14 amino acids. CDR3 DNA sequence: TGTGCCAGCAGTTTGGGGGGAAAGAACACTGAAGCTTTCTTT. Its translation: CASSLGGKNTEAFF. The entire variable domain, with the rest obtained from reference TRBV28 and TRBJ1-1, is as follows: DVKVTQSSRYLVKRTGEKVFLECVQDMDHENMFWYRQDPGLGLRLIYFSYDVKMKEKGDIPEGYSVSREKKERFSLILESASTNQTSMYLCASSLGGKNTEAFFGQGTRLTVV.

The CDR3 sequence is CASSLGRKPNTGELFF. The CDR3 DNA is TGTGCCAGCAGCTTAGGGAGGAAACCGAACACCGGGGAGCTGTTTTTT. V gene TRBV11-2 combines with J gene TRBJ2-2; D might be TRBD2 (5 bases). The germline V gene has CDR1 SGHAT and CDR2 FQNNGV. V was clipped by 1 base and J by 0 bases, with 9 bases between them. The CDR3 is made up of 16 amino acids.

This sequence joins TRBV2 and TRBJ2-3, with 7 bases identical to TRBD2. The trim removed 0 bases at V and 2 bases at J, leaving 2 bases unmatched. The CDR3 consists of 15 residues. Germline-derived CDR1 and CDR2 are SNHLY and FYNNEI. The CDR3: CASSEASGFTDTQYF. The CDR3 DNA reads as TGTGCCAGCAGTGAAGCTAGCGGGTTCACAGATACGCAGTATTTT.

CDR3 region: CASSVTGLYFFSYNEQFF. The DNA for the CDR3 is TGTGCCAGCAGTGTGACAGGGCTATACTTCTTCTCCTACAATGAGCAGTTCTTC. The rearrangement joins TRBV6-1 to TRBJ2-1; 7 positions agree with TRBD1. The germline V gene encodes CDR1 MNHNS and CDR2 SASEGT. J gave up 0 bases and V 4 bases, and 12 bases lay outside the gene matches. This CDR3 comprises 18 residues.

This sequence joins TRBV9 and TRBJ2-3, with TRBD2 matching 10 bases. The CDR3 has 15 amino acids. J gave up 9 bases and V 2 bases, and 9 bases lay outside the gene matches. The V gene's germline CDR1 is SGDLS and CDR2 YYNGEE. CDR3 sequence reads: CASSVSSGGAGTQYF. For the CDR3, the DNA is TGTGCCAGCAGCGTTTCCAGCGGGGGGGCGGGGACGCAGTATTTT. The entire variable domain, with the rest obtained from reference TRBV9 and TRBJ2-3, is as follows: DSGVTQTPKHLITATGQRVTLRCSPRSGDLSVYWYQQSLDQGLQFLIQYYNGEERAKGNILERFSAQQFPDLHSELNLSSLELGDSALYFCASSVSSGGAGTQYFGPGTRLTVL.

The V gene is TRBV19, the J gene TRBJ2-1, with D possibly TRBD1 on 5 matching bases. Trimming removed 3 bases at V and 4 bases at J, with 7 bases between. This CDR3 has 13 residues. CDR1 is LNHDA and CDR2 is SQIVND in the germline V gene (reference sequence). CDR3 loop: CASSIRDYNEQFF. The CDR3 bases are TGTGCCAGTAGTATCAGGGATTACAATGAGCAGTTCTTC.

The genes are TRBV24-1 and TRBJ1-1; the match to TRBD1 covers 10 bases. This CDR3 is 20 amino acids long. Trimming cost V 0 bases and J 1 base; bases outside gene matches: 13. In germline, CDR1 is KGHDR, CDR2 SFDVKD. Here the CDR3 reads CATSDLRQGAKIRPNTEAFF. DNA of the CDR3: TGTGCCACCAGTGATTTGCGACAGGGGGCCAAAATCAGGCCGAACACTGAAGCTTTCTTT.